This TCR beta chain was recovered during a study of response to subunit inactivated influenza vaccine. The CDR3 is made up of 14 amino acids. V lost 3 bases, J lost 1 base, and 13 bases lay in between. Germline V CDR1 and CDR2: DFQATT, SNEGSKA (reference sequence). One entry per CDR3 protein, called by TCRdb with MiXCR from the RT-PCR reads. Altogether over 450,000 distinct CDR3 sequences are present, over 10% being singletons, with the ten largest covering around 13%. This sequence originates from a man between 50 and 59 years old who received an inactivated influenza vaccine. The chain combines TRBV20-1 with TRBJ2-7; perhaps D is TRBD1 or TRBD2 (6 bases each). Sequencing was performed on PBMCs from blood, taken roughly 45 days after vaccination. DNA of the CDR3: TGCAGTGCTAGGGGAGGACAGAGATCCTACGAGCAGTACTTC. It yields the protein CSARGGQRSYEQYF.